These 30 T cell receptor beta chains came from one sample sequenced in a study of T cell repertoires in cytomegalovirus infection. MiXCR, run by TCRdb on the reads, gives a single entry per CDR3 protein. The sample holds around 430,000 distinct CDR3 sequences, about two fifths seen once. Which antigens these TCRs recognize remains unknown. The sample in question was cultured PBMCs, obtained from culture after CMV antigen stimulation. The receptors here all came from a human donor in good health (CMV status not recorded). Some clones in this sample may be carry-over from other donors' samples.

This clonotype was seen more than once but under ten times. This chain connects TRBV11-2 to TRBJ2-2; D gene unclear. The CDR3 is made up of 19 amino acids. V was clipped by 3 bases and J by 2 bases, with 22 bases between them. Germline CDR1 and CDR2: SGHAT and FQNNGV. The CDR3 DNA follows: TGTGCCAGCAGCTTCAGATTTTGGAGCTCCACGGACAACACCGGGGAGCTGTTTTTT. It encodes CASSFRFWSSTDNTGELFF.

The chain recombines TRBV7-2 with TRBJ2-3; the D gene is possibly TRBD2 (5 bases). The length of the CDR3 is 13 residues. Trimming left V 5 bases short and J 6 bases short, with 12 bases between. CDR1 and CDR2 (germline): SGHTA, FQGNSA. The CDR3 coding sequence is TGTGCCAGCAGCGCACAATTAGCGGATACGCAGTATTTT. Amino acids: CASSAQLADTQYF.

The chain carries TRBV5-6 and TRBJ2-2, with TRBD2 identical over 7 bases. Germline trimming cut 4 bases from V and 8 bases from J; bases unmatched to any gene: 11. The CDR3 spans 15 residues. Germline CDR1 reads SGHDT; CDR2 reads YYEEEE. CDR3 DNA: TGTGCCAGCAGCCACGGGGGAGGGGCAGCTGGGGAGCTGTTTTTT. It encodes CASSHGGGAAGELFF.

This clonotype was seen a single time. This chain uses TRBV4-2 with TRBJ1-2, with TRBD1 as a possible D gene (5 bases). Germline loops: CDR1 LGHNA, CDR2 YNFKEQ. This CDR3 is built from 15 residues. The ends were cut back, 2 bases at V and 5 bases at J, with 15 bases in the middle. CDR3 bases: TGTGCCAGCAGCCAAATGGGGGGGGATTCTTATGGCTACACCTTC. Protein product: CASSQMGGDSYGYTF.

This clonotype was seen only a few times. J is TRBJ1-5 and V is TRBV12-3 or TRBV12-4; the D gene is possibly TRBD1 (5 bases). The CDR3 is 14 residues long. The V end was cut by 6 bases, the J end by 6 bases, with 15 bases between. The DNA of the CDR3 is TGTGCCAGCAGGACCGACAGTAAGGGTCAGCCCCAGCATTTT. This gives the protein CASRTDSKGQPQHF.

The gene calls are TRBV5-1 and TRBJ2-7; 8 nucleotides align to TRBD1. This CDR3 is 14 amino acids long. Germline V gene sequence: CDR1 SGHRS, CDR2 YFSETQ. V shed 0 bases, J shed 6 bases, and the junction held 5 bases outside the gene matches. The CDR3 loop reads CASSLEVRGLEQYF. For the CDR3, the DNA is TGCGCCAGCAGCTTGGAGGTCAGGGGGCTCGAGCAGTACTTC.

The gene calls are TRBV6-2 or TRBV6-3 and TRBJ2-2, with 8 bases matching TRBD1. The CDR3 extends over 15 amino acids. Germline CDR1 reads MNHEY; CDR2 reads SVGEGT. V gave up 5 bases and J gave up 1 base; unmatched junction bases: 3. In DNA form, the CDR3 reads TGTGCCAGCAGTCGACAGGGGATGAACACCGGGGAGCTGTTTTTT. This encodes CASSRQGMNTGELFF.

The chain joins TRBV7-2 to TRBJ2-7; tentatively, D is TRBD2 (6 bases). The V gene's germline CDR1 is SGHTA and CDR2 FQGNSA. Trimming removed 5 bases at V and 5 bases at J, with 16 bases between. CDR3 length: 14 amino acids. In DNA form, the CDR3 reads TGTGCCAGCAGCCCAGGGCGGGATAAACACGAGCAGTACTTC. Its translation is CASSPGRDKHEQYF.

This clonotype showed up just once. The chain uses TRBV9 and TRBJ2-1, with D perhaps TRBD1 (6 bases). With 1 base removed from V and 4 bases from J, the gap between germline ends came to 12 bases. CDR3 length: 15 residues. The germline gives CDR1 SGDLS, CDR2 YYNGEE. CDR3 in DNA: TGTGCCAGCAGCGTATCAGGGACATCTTACAATGAGCAGTTCTTC. Protein product: CASSVSGTSYNEQFF.

The chain employs TRBV11-3 and TRBJ2-2, with D possibly matching TRBD2 (5 bases). Germline lookup yields CDR1 SGHNT and CDR2 YENEEA. The CDR3 has 14 amino acids. The ends were cut back, 5 bases at V and 4 bases at J, with 11 bases in the middle. CDR3 loop: CASSQRGSTGELFF. CDR3 in DNA: TGTGCCAGCAGCCAAAGAGGGTCCACCGGGGAGCTGTTTTTT. Full variable domain (rest looked up from reference TRBV11-3 and TRBJ2-2): EAGVVQSPRYKIIEKKQPVAFWCNPISGHNTLYWYLQNLGQGPELLIRYENEEAVDDSQLPKDRFSAERLKGVDSTLKIQPAELGDSAVYLCASSQRGSTGELFFGEGSRLTVL.

The rearrangement uses TRBV6-6 and TRBJ1-5, with 8 bases fitting TRBD1. CDR1 MNHNY and CDR2 SVGAGI come from the germline V gene (reference sequence). CDR3 length: 15 residues. The V gene end was trimmed by 2 bases and the J gene end by 7 bases; junction bases not matched to a gene: 7. CDR3: CASSYTDRVSQPQHF. In DNA, the CDR3 is TGTGCCAGCAGTTACACGGACAGGGTATCGCAGCCCCAGCATTTT.

V usage is TRBV29-1 and J usage is TRBJ1-4; tentative D call: TRBD1 (5 bases). V was shortened by 5 bases and J by 8 bases, with 15 bases between the two germline ends. The CDR3 is made up of 13 amino acids. The germline CDR1 and CDR2 sequences are SQVTM and ANQGSEA. In nucleotides, the CDR3 is TGCAGCGTTCTAGGTCCGGGACGGGAAAAACTGTTTTTT. Its protein is CSVLGPGREKLFF. Combining the CDR3 with reference TRBV29-1 and TRBJ1-4 gives the whole variable domain SAVISQKPSRDICQRGTSLTIQCQVDSQVTMMFWYRQQPGQSLTLIATANQGSEATYESGFVIDKFPISRPNLTFSTLTVSNMSPEDSSIYLCSVLGPGREKLFFGSGTQLSVL.

The V call is TRBV28, the J call TRBJ1-1; no clear D gene. V dropped 8 bases and J dropped 4 bases, with 23 bases sitting between them. The CDR3 covers 16 residues. Germline CDR1 reads MDHEN; CDR2 reads SYDVKM. CDR3 nucleotides: TGTGCCAGCGGCCTTAAGGGCGGCGCGGCAGGCACTGAAGCTTTCTTT. This encodes CASGLKGGAAGTEAFF. Looking up the rest from reference TRBV28 and TRBJ1-1 gives the full variable domain: DVKVTQSSRYLVKRTGEKVFLECVQDMDHENMFWYRQDPGLGLRLIYFSYDVKMKEKGDIPEGYSVSREKKERFSLILESASTNQTSMYLCASGLKGGAAGTEAFFGQGTRLTVV.

In its sample, this clonotype was seen a few times. This chain connects TRBV7-8 to TRBJ2-1; TRBD2 matches 9 bases. The CDR3 is 15 amino acids. Germline lookup yields CDR1 SGHVS and CDR2 FQNEAQ. The ends lost 0 bases at V and 9 bases at J; junction bases unmatched: 6. The CDR3 DNA sequence: TGTGCCAGCAGCTTAGCGGGCGGGGGGGCTGCTGAGCAGTTCTTC. Translated: CASSLAGGGAAEQFF.

The J gene is TRBJ2-5, the V gene TRBV4-1; 8 bases are shared with TRBD2. CDR1 is MGHRA, CDR2 YSYEKL, per germline. The CDR3 has 17 amino acids. The trim removed 0 bases at V and 1 base at J, leaving 7 bases unmatched. As DNA, the CDR3 is TGCGCCAGCAGCCAAGAGGGCCCTAGCGGGCTCCAAGAGACCCAGTACTTC. Protein sequence: CASSQEGPSGLQETQYF.

The V call is TRBV27, the J call TRBJ1-1; D is perhaps TRBD1 (6 bases). The CDR3 runs 14 residues. V lost 0 bases and J lost 5, with 10 bases in between. CDR1 is MNHEY and CDR2 is SMNVEV in the germline V gene (reference sequence). CDR3 bases: TGTGCCAGCAGTTTATCCGGGACACGGACTGAAGCTTTCTTT. Residues: CASSLSGTRTEAFF.

V and J are TRBV11-3 and TRBJ1-1; D is unresolved. Germline CDR1 is SGHNT and CDR2 is YENEEA. Between the trimmed V and J ends, which lost 1 base and 8 bases, there was a span of 11 bases. This CDR3 is built from 13 residues. CDR3 region: CASSLGRAGEAFF. The CDR3 DNA is TGTGCCAGCAGCTTAGGACGGGCTGGGGAAGCTTTCTTT.

V and J are TRBV29-1 and TRBJ2-4; TRBD2 is a possible D gene (6 bases). The germline V and J ends were trimmed by 7 bases and 2 bases, with 9 bases remaining between them. CDR1 SQVTM and CDR2 ANQGSEA come from the germline V gene. CDR3 size: 12 residues. CDR3 loop: CSAGLPKNIQYF. As DNA, the CDR3 is TGCAGCGCGGGACTGCCCAAAAACATTCAGTACTTC.

J is TRBJ2-1 and V is TRBV7-2, with 9 nucleotides matching TRBD2. The CDR3 consists of 18 residues. The trim removed 6 bases at V and 3 bases at J, leaving 15 bases unmatched. Per germline, CDR1 SGHTA and CDR2 FQGNSA. CDR3 DNA sequence: TGTGCCAGCAGTCCCCTAGCGGGACAAGGTAGAGACTACAATGAGCAGTTCTTC. It translates to CASSPLAGQGRDYNEQFF.

This clonotype was counted only a few times. V usage is TRBV11-2 and J usage is TRBJ1-4; no definite D call. This CDR3 has 15 residues. Trimming removed 3 bases from V and 2 bases from J, with 10 bases in between. CDR1 SGHAT and CDR2 FQNNGV come from the germline V gene. The CDR3 loop is CASSFKGTTNEKLFF. Here the CDR3 DNA reads TGTGCCAGCAGCTTCAAGGGTACGACTAATGAAAAACTGTTTTTT.

The CDR3 protein is CASSETGGTEAFF. The CDR3 DNA reads TGTGCCAGCAGCGAAACAGGGGGCACTGAAGCTTTCTTT. The V call is TRBV7-8, the J call TRBJ1-1, with TRBD1 matching over 8 bases. CDR3 length equals 13 residues. Germline V lookup: CDR1 SGHVS, CDR2 FQNEAQ. V shed 5 bases, J shed 4 bases, and the junction held 3 bases outside the gene matches.

V usage is TRBV12-3 or TRBV12-4 and J usage is TRBJ2-3; a weak D match, TRBD1 (6 bases). With 5 bases removed from V and 5 bases from J, the gap between germline ends came to 17 bases. The CDR3 runs 15 residues. Here the CDR3 DNA reads TGTGCCAGCAGTGGTAACAGGGTACAAGGAGATACGCAGTATTTT. It is translated as CASSGNRVQGDTQYF.

This clonotype was recorded only once. The genes are TRBV6-2 or TRBV6-3 and TRBJ1-4; the D is unclear. This CDR3 has 14 amino acids. CDR1 and CDR2 from the germline V gene are MNHEY and SVGEGT. V lost 6 bases and J 8 bases, leaving 16 bases between the germline ends. CDR3 DNA sequence: TGTGCCAGCAGCCGCCGGGCCTTCGGAGAAAAACTGTTTTTT. Translated, it gives CASSRRAFGEKLFF.

This sequence joins TRBV7-2 and TRBJ2-2; 10 bases line up with TRBD1. The CDR3 covers 14 residues. Trimming cost V 5 bases and J 5 bases; bases outside gene matches: 2. Germline CDR1 SGHTA, CDR2 FQGNSA. As DNA, the CDR3 is TGTGCCAGCAGCAGGACAGGGGGTACCGGGGAGCTGTTTTTT. It is translated as CASSRTGGTGELFF.

The chain is built from TRBV6-2 or TRBV6-3 and TRBJ2-6; the match to TRBD1 covers 9 bases. The CDR3 is 18 residues long. Per germline, CDR1 MNHEY and CDR2 SVGEGT. The ends lost 6 bases at V and 2 bases at J; junction bases unmatched: 11. CDR3 sequence: CASSPGQGQSAGANVLTF. The CDR3 bases are TGTGCCAGCAGCCCGGGACAGGGTCAATCTGCTGGGGCCAACGTCCTGACTTTC.

The V gene is TRBV7-2, the J gene TRBJ2-3, with TRBD2 matching 9 bases. The length of the CDR3 is 18 residues. The J segment lost 4 bases and the V segment lost 5 bases, leaving 16 bases of the junction unmatched. CDR1 is SGHTA and CDR2 is FQGNSA in the germline V gene. In nucleotides, the CDR3 is TGTGCCAGCAGCCCCACAAAGCTAGCGGGGATTTCGCCAGATACGCAGTATTTT. Its translation: CASSPTKLAGISPDTQYF.

This clonotype has more than one count but fewer than ten. The chain couples TRBV7-7 to TRBJ2-1, with TRBD2 matching 8 bases. There are 14 residues in the CDR3. Per the germline V gene, CDR1 is SSHAT and CDR2 is FNYEAQ (reference sequence). The trim removed 4 bases at V and 7 bases at J, leaving 6 bases unmatched. The chain's CDR3 is CASSSLTGGNEQFF. DNA of the CDR3: TGTGCCAGCAGCTCCCTAACGGGGGGGAATGAGCAGTTCTTC.

The chain combines TRBV7-2 with TRBJ2-2; no definite D call. CDR1 is SGHTA and CDR2 is FQGNSA in the germline V gene. The ends were cut back, 1 base at V and 4 bases at J, with 10 bases in the middle. CDR3 length equals 15 residues. CDR3 amino acids: CASSLGGWGTGELFF. The DNA for the CDR3 is TGTGCCAGCAGCTTAGGGGGTTGGGGCACCGGGGAGCTGTTTTTT. The complete variable domain, with remaining parts taken from reference TRBV7-2 and TRBJ2-2, reads GAGVSQSPSNKVTEKGKDVELRCDPISGHTALYWYRQSLGQGLEFLIYFQGNSAPDKSGLPSDRFSAERTGGSVSTLTIQRTQQEDSAVYLCASSLGGWGTGELFFGEGSRLTVL.

This clonotype was seen repeatedly, ten times or more. The genes are TRBV7-2 and TRBJ2-7, with D perhaps assigned TRBD1 or TRBD2 (5 bases each). This CDR3 contains 14 residues. Per germline, CDR1 SGHTA and CDR2 FQGNSA. The ends were cut back, 4 bases at V and 3 bases at J, with 13 bases in the middle. CDR3 loop: CASSSAGANYEQYF. CDR3 DNA: TGTGCCAGCAGCTCCGCCGGGGCCAACTACGAGCAGTACTTC.

The chain joins TRBV3-1 to TRBJ2-2, with D perhaps matching TRBD2 (5 bases). This CDR3 has 17 amino acids. V dropped 4 bases and J dropped 2 bases, with 17 bases sitting between them. Germline V gene sequence: CDR1 LGHDT, CDR2 YNNKEL (reference sequence). CDR3 sequence: CASSPLDLSANTGELFF. For the CDR3, the DNA is TGTGCCAGCAGCCCCCTAGATCTTAGCGCTAACACCGGGGAGCTGTTTTTT.